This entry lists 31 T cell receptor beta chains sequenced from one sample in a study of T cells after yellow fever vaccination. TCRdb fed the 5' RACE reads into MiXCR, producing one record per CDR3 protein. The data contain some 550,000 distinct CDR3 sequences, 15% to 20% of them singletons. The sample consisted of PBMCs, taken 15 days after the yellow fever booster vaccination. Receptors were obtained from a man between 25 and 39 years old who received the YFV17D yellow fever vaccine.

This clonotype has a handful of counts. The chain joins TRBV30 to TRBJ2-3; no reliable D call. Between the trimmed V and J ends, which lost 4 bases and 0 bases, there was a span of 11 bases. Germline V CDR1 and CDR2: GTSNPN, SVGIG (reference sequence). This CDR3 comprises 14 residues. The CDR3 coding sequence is TGTGCCTGGAAGGCCATAGTTAGCACAGATACGCAGTATTTT. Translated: CAWKAIVSTDTQYF.

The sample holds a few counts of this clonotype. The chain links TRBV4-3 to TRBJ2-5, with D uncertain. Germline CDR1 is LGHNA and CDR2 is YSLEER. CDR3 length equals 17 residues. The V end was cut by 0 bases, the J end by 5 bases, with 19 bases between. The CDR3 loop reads CASSQDFIGERGETQYF. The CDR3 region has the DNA TGCGCCAGCAGCCAAGACTTTATCGGTGAGCGAGGCGAGACCCAGTACTTC.

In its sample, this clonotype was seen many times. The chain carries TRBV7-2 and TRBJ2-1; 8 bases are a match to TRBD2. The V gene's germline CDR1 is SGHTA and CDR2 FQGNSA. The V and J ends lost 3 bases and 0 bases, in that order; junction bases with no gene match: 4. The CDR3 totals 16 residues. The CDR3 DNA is TGTGCCAGCAGCTTGTGGAGCGGGAGCTCCTACAATGAGCAGTTCTTC. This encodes CASSLWSGSSYNEQFF.

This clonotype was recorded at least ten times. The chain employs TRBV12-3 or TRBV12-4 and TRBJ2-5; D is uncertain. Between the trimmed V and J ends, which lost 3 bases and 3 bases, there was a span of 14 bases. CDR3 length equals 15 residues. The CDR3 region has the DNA TGTGCCAGCAGTTTTGGCGGTAGAATGGAAGAGACCCAGTACTTC. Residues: CASSFGGRMEETQYF.

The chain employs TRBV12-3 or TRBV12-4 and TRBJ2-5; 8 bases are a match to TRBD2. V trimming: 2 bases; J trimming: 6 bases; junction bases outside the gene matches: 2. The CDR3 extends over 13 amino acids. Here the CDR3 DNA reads TGTGCCAGCAGTTTATTAGCGGGAAAGACCCAGTACTTC. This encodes CASSLLAGKTQYF.

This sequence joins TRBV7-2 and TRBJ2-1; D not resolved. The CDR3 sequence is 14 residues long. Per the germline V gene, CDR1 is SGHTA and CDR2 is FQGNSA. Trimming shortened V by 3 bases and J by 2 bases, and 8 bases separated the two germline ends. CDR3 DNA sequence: TGTGCCAGCAGCTTGGTGCTACCCTACAATGAGCAGTTCTTC. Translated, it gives CASSLVLPYNEQFF.

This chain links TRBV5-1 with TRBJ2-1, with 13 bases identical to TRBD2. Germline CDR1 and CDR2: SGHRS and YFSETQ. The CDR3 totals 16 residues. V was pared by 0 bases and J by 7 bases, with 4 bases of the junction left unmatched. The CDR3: CASSLGGLAGTNEQFF. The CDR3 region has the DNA TGCGCCAGCAGCTTGGGGGGACTAGCGGGAACAAATGAGCAGTTCTTC.

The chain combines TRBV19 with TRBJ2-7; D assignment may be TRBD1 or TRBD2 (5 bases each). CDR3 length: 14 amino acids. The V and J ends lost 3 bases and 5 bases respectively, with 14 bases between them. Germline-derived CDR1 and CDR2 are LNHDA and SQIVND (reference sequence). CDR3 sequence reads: CASSIRSGPDEQYF. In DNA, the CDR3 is TGTGCCAGTAGTATTCGATCGGGACCCGACGAGCAGTACTTC.

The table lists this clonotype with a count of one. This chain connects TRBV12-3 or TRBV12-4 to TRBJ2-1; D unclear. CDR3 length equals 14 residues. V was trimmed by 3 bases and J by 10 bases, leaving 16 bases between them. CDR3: CASSFYSGESEQFF. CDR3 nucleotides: TGTGCCAGCAGTTTCTATTCCGGAGAATCGGAGCAGTTCTTC.

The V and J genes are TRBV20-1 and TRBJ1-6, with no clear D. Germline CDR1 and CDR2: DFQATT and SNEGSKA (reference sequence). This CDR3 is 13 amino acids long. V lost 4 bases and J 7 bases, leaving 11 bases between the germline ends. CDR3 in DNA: TGCAGTGCTATTATGGGGAGGAATTCACCCCTCCACTTT. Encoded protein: CSAIMGRNSPLHF.

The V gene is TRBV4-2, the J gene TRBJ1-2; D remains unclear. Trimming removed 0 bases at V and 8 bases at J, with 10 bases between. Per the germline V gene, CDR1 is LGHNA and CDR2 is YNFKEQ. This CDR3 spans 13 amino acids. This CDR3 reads CASSQDVGRGYTF. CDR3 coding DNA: TGTGCCAGCAGCCAAGACGTGGGCCGAGGCTACACCTTC.

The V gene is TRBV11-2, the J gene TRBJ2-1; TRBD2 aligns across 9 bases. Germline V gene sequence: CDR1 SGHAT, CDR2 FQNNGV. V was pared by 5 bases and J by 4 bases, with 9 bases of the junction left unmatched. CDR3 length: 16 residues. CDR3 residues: CASSPSGTSRYNEQFF. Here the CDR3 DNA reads TGTGCCAGCAGCCCGTCAGGGACTAGCCGATACAATGAGCAGTTCTTC.

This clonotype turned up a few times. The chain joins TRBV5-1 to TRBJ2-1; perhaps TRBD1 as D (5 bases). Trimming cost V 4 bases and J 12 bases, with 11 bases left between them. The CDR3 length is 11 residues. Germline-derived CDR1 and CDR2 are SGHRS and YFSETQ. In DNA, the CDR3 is TGCGCCAGCAGCGCCGACAGTGGGCAGTTCTTC. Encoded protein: CASSADSGQFF.

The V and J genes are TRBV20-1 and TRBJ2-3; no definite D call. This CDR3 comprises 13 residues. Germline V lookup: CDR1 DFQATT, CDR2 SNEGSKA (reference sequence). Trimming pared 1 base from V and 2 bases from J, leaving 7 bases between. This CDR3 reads CSARGTDTDTQYF. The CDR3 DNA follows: TGCAGTGCTAGAGGAACCGACACAGATACGCAGTATTTT.

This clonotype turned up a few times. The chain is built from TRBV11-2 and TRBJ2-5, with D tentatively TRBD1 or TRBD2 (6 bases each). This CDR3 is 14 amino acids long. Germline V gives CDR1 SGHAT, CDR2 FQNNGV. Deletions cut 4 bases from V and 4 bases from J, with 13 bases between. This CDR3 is CASSYFRGGETQYF. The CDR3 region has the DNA TGTGCCAGCAGCTATTTCAGGGGAGGAGAGACCCAGTACTTC.

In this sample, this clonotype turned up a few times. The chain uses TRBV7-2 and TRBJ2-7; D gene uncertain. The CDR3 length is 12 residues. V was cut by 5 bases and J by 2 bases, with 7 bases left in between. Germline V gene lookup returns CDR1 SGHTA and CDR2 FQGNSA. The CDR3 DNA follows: TGTGCCAGCAGCATGACCACCTACGAGCAGTACTTC. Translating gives CASSMTTYEQYF. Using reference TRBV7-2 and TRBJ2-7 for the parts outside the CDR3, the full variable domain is GAGVSQSPSNKVTEKGKDVELRCDPISGHTALYWYRQSLGQGLEFLIYFQGNSAPDKSGLPSDRFSAERTGGSVSTLTIQRTQQEDSAVYLCASSMTTYEQYFGPGTRLTVT.

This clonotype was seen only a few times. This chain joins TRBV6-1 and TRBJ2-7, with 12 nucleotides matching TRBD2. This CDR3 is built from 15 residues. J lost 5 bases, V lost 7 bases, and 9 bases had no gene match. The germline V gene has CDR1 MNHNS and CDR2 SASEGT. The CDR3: CASTRGGLAGHEQYF. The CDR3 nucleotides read TGTGCCAGCACTCGCGGTGGACTAGCGGGACACGAGCAGTACTTC.

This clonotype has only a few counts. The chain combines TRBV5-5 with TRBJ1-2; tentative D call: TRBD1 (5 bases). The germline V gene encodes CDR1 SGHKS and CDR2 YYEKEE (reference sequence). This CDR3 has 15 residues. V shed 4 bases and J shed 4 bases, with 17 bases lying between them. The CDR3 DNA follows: TGTGCCAGCAGCACCCGGAGACAGATACCCTATGGCTACACCTTC. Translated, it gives CASSTRRQIPYGYTF.

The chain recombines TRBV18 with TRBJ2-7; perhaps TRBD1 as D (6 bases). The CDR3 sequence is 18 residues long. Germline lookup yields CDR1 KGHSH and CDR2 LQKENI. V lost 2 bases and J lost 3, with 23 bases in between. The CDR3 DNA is TGTGCCAGCTCACCAGGCATTACCCGGACAGAGGGTTTCTACGAGCAGTACTTC. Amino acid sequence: CASSPGITRTEGFYEQYF.

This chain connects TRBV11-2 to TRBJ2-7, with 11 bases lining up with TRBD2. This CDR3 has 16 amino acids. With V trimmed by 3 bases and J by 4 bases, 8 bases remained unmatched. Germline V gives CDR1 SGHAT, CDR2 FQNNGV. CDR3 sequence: CASSLGPGTSGYEQYF. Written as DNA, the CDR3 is TGTGCCAGCAGCTTGGGACCCGGGACTAGCGGATACGAGCAGTACTTC. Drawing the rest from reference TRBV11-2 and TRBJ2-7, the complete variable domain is EAGVAQSPRYKIIEKRQSVAFWCNPISGHATLYWYQQILGQGPKLLIQFQNNGVVDDSQLPKDRFSAERLKGVDSTLKIQPAKLEDSAVYLCASSLGPGTSGYEQYFGPGTRLTVT.

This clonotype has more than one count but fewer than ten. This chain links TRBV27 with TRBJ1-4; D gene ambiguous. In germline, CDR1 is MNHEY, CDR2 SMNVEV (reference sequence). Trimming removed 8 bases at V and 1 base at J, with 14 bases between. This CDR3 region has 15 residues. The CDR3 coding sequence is TGTGCCAGCCAGCCTCAAGGCCGAACTAATGAAAAACTGTTTTTT. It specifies CASQPQGRTNEKLFF.

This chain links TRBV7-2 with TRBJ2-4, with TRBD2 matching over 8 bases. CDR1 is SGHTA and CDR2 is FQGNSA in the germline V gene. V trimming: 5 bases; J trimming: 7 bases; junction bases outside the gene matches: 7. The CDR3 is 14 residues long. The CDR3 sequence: CASSLSGGVNIQYF. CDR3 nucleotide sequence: TGTGCCAGCAGCCTCTCGGGAGGGGTGAACATTCAGTACTTC.

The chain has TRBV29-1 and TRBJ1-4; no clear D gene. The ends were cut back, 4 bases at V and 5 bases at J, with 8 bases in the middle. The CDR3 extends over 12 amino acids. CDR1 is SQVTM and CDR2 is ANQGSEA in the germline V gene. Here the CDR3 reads CSVGSRNEKLFF. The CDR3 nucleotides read TGCAGCGTTGGGTCAAGGAATGAAAAACTGTTTTTT.

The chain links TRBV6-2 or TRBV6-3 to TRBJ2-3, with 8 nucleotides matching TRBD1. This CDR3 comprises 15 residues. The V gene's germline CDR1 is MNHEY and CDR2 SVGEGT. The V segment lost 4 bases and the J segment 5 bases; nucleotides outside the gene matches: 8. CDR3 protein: CASSSGDRRGDTQYF. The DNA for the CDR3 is TGTGCCAGCAGTTCTGGGGACAGGAGAGGAGATACGCAGTATTTT.

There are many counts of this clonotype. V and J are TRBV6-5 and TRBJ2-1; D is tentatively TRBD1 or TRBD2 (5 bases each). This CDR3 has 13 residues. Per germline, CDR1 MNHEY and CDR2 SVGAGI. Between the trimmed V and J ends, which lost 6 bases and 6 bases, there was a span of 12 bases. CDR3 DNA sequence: TGTGCCAGCAGAGGGGACCTTCGCAATGAGCAGTTCTTC. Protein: CASRGDLRNEQFF.

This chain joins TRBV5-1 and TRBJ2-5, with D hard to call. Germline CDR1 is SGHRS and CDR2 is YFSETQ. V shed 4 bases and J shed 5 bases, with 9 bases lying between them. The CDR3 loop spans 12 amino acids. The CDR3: CASSHDGETQYF. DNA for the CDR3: TGCGCCAGCAGCCATGATGGGGAGACCCAGTACTTC.

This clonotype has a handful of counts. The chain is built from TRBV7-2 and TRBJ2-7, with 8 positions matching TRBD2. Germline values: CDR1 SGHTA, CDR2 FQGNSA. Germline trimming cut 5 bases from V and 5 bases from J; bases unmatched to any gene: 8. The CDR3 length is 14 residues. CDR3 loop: CASSPTSGRDEQYF. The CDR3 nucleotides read TGTGCCAGCAGCCCTACTAGCGGTAGGGACGAGCAGTACTTC. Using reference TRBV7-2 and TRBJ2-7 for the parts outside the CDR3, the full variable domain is GAGVSQSPSNKVTEKGKDVELRCDPISGHTALYWYRQSLGQGLEFLIYFQGNSAPDKSGLPSDRFSAERTGGSVSTLTIQRTQQEDSAVYLCASSPTSGRDEQYFGPGTRLTVT.

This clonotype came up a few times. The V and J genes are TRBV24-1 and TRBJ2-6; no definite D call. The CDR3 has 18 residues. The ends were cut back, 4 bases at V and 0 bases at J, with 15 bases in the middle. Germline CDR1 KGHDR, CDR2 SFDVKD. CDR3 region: CATSDPTRLVSGANVLTF. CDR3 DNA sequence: TGTGCCACCAGTGACCCGACCCGACTGGTCTCTGGGGCCAACGTCCTGACTTTC.

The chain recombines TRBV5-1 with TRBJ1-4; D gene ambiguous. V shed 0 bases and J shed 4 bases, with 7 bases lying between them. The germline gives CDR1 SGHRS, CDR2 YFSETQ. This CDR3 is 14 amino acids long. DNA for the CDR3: TGCGCCAGCAGCTTGGGTCAGATTAATGAAAAACTGTTTTTT. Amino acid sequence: CASSLGQINEKLFF.

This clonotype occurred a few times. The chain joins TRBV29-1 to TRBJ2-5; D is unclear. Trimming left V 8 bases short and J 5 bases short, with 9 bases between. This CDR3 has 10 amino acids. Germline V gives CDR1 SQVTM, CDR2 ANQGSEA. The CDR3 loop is CSRTHETQYF. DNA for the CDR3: TGCAGCAGGACCCACGAGACCCAGTACTTC.

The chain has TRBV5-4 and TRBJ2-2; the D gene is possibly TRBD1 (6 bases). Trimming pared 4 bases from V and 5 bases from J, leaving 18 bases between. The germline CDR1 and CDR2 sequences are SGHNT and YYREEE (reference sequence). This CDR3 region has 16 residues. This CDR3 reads CASSRGQSQGTGELFF. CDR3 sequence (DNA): TGTGCCAGCAGCCGTGGACAGTCTCAGGGAACCGGGGAGCTGTTTTTT.